Shown below are 3 T cell receptor beta chains from a single sample sequenced in a study of cytomegalovirus exposure and HLA in healthy donors. The PCR employed 60 Vbeta primers together with 13 Jbeta primers. Assay used: immunoSEQ multiplex PCR; TCRdb lists only in-frame clones, some missing. The sample lists about 85,000 clones; about 70% were seen once. Sequencing was performed on PBMCs. These receptors all stem from a man between 25 and 39 years old in good health and CMV-seronegative.

In nucleotides, the CDR3 is TGCGCCAGCAGCCAAGAACACAGGGGGACCCTATTTCAAGAGACCCAGTACTTC. Its protein product is CASSQEHRGTLFQETQYF. The rearrangement uses TRBV4-1 and TRBJ2-5; TRBD1 matches at 8 bases. The CDR3 is made up of 18 amino acids. V lost 0 bases and J lost 2; bases outside the gene matches: 11. Germline lookup yields CDR1 MGHRA and CDR2 YSYEKL.

The chain employs TRBV9 and TRBJ2-7, with no clear D. From germline, CDR1 is SGDLS and CDR2 YYNGEE. This CDR3 contains 13 residues. V dropped 0 bases and J dropped 3 bases, with 7 bases sitting between them. Here the CDR3 reads CASSVVPGYEQYF. Written as DNA, the CDR3 is TGTGCCAGCAGCGTAGTTCCCGGCTACGAGCAGTACTTC.

The chain carries TRBV7-2 and TRBJ1-3; TRBD1 agrees at 7 bases. The CDR3 has 15 amino acids. Losses at the gene ends were 4 bases for V and 4 bases for J; bases not matched to a gene: 7. CDR1 SGHTA and CDR2 FQGNSA come from the germline V gene. CDR3 sequence reads: CASSSRTGEGNTIYF. As DNA, the CDR3 is TGTGCCAGCAGCTCGAGGACAGGAGAAGGAAACACCATATATTTT.